These 11 T cell receptor beta chains share one sample of origin, sequenced in a study of blood T cell repertoires in COVID-19. Produced via immunoSEQ multiplex PCR; TCRdb's table is partial and in-frame only. The sample lists over 15,000 clones, under 90% occurring once. The specimen sequenced was peripheral blood. These receptors were collected from a human donor with active COVID-19. The donor label of this sample is uncertain.

The CDR3 here is CASSQNQYTEAFF. CDR3 in DNA: TGTGCCAGCAGCCAAAACCAGTACACTGAAGCTTTCTTT. The gene calls are TRBV6-2 or TRBV6-3 and TRBJ1-1, with D uncertain. This CDR3 has 13 amino acids. With 6 bases removed from V and 3 bases from J, the gap between germline ends came to 11 bases. Germline lookup yields CDR1 MNHEY and CDR2 SVGEGT.

J is TRBJ2-1 and V is TRBV5-4; 13 bases agree with TRBD2. Per the germline V gene, CDR1 is SGHNT and CDR2 is YYREEE (reference sequence). The CDR3 consists of 17 residues. The trim removed 4 bases at V and 0 bases at J, leaving 4 bases unmatched. The CDR3 DNA reads TGTGCCAGCAGCCCGACTAGCGGGGGGAGCTCCTACAATGAGCAGTTCTTC. Its protein is CASSPTSGGSSYNEQFF.

This sequence joins TRBV28 and TRBJ2-6; the D is unclear. V dropped 7 bases and J dropped 0 bases, with 4 bases sitting between them. Germline V gives CDR1 MDHEN, CDR2 SYDVKM. The CDR3 length is 13 residues. This chain's CDR3 is CASTRSGANVLTF. The CDR3 nucleotides are TGTGCCAGCACGCGCTCTGGGGCCAACGTCCTGACTTTC.

The chain is built from TRBV4-3 and TRBJ2-3; TRBD2 matches at 7 bases. The J segment lost 8 bases and the V segment lost 2 bases, leaving 10 bases of the junction unmatched. This CDR3 has 15 amino acids. The germline V gene has CDR1 LGHNA and CDR2 YSLEER. This chain's CDR3 is CASSQSGTSGVTQYF. DNA for the CDR3: TGCGCCAGCAGCCAATCAGGAACCAGCGGGGTTACGCAGTATTTT.

The V call is TRBV7-9, the J call TRBJ2-7, with D unclear. The germline V and J ends were trimmed by 0 bases and 2 bases, with 8 bases remaining between them. The germline V gene encodes CDR1 SEHNR and CDR2 FQNEAQ (reference sequence). The length of the CDR3 is 14 residues. The CDR3 DNA follows: TGTGCCAGCAGCTTAGCGGTCAGAACCTACGAGCAGTACTTC. Residues: CASSLAVRTYEQYF.

The J gene is TRBJ2-7, the V gene TRBV6-1; TRBD1 agrees at 11 bases. The CDR3 length is 15 residues. Germline CDR1 MNHNS, CDR2 SASEGT. V shed 2 bases, J shed 2 bases, and the junction held 2 bases outside the gene matches. The CDR3 bases are TGTGCCAGCAGTGAACGGACAGGGGGCGCCTACGAGCAGTACTTC. Protein: CASSERTGGAYEQYF.

The V and J genes are TRBV6-5 and TRBJ1-1; 7 nucleotides align to TRBD1. The V gene end was trimmed by 6 bases and the J gene end by 9 bases; junction bases not matched to a gene: 7. The CDR3 covers 12 residues. Germline CDR1 MNHEY, CDR2 SVGAGI. CDR3 protein: CASSPDRAKAFF. CDR3 sequence (DNA): TGTGCCAGCAGCCCCGACAGGGCGAAAGCTTTCTTT.

The chain links TRBV5-6 to TRBJ2-5, with D hard to call. The V end was cut by 4 bases, the J end by 0 bases, with 4 bases between. The CDR3 length is 12 residues. Germline CDR1 is SGHDT and CDR2 is YYEEEE. The CDR3 bases are TGTGCCAGCAGCGCGTACCAAGAGACCCAGTACTTC. This gives the protein CASSAYQETQYF.

This chain joins TRBV20-1 and TRBJ2-1; unclear D gene. Trimming left V 3 bases short and J 4 bases short, with 7 bases between. Germline V CDR1 and CDR2: DFQATT, SNEGSKA (reference sequence). The CDR3 consists of 12 residues. The CDR3 DNA sequence: TGCAGTGCTAGTACAGATTACAATGAGCAGTTCTTC. It is translated as CSASTDYNEQFF.

As regards this clone: At one end the junction does not follow the germline gene, possibly because of a read error. The chain has TRBV7-7 and TRBJ2-5; maybe TRBD1 (5 bases). Germline-derived CDR1 and CDR2 are SSHAT and FNYEAQ (reference sequence). This CDR3 comprises 13 residues. CDR3 sequence: CASSLTLQGPQYF. The CDR3 DNA follows: TGTGCTAGCAGCTTAACTTTGCAGGGTCCCCAGTACTTC.

CDR3 protein: CSVDEGLAGGTYEQYF. DNA of the CDR3: TGCAGCGTTGACGAAGGACTAGCGGGGGGTACCTACGAGCAGTACTTC. The genes are TRBV29-1 and TRBJ2-7; TRBD2 matches at 14 bases. The length of the CDR3 is 16 residues. The ends lost 3 bases at V and 2 bases at J; junction bases unmatched: 6. Germline values: CDR1 SQVTM, CDR2 ANQGSEA.